The sample holds one count of the clone carrying this T cell receptor (beta chain). What it binds is not known. Amplification used 60 Vbeta primers and 13 Jbeta primers. Assay: immunoSEQ multiplex PCR; the TCRdb copy retains only in-frame clones and omits some. This repertoire shows 150,000 to 200,000 clones, about 76% found once; its top ten account for approximately 1.4%. Donors likely had unrecorded immune exposures despite being nominally healthy when sampled. This entry is derived from a study of cytomegalovirus exposure and HLA in healthy donors. Study results and caveats: Most of the TCR beta V segments (in an earlier analysis) were productive either about 87% or about 30% of the time. It was reportedly the case that the classifier diagnosed cytomegalovirus status with high specificity and sensitivity.

The CDR3 covers 16 residues. V was pared by 1 base and J by 0 bases, with 13 bases between. Germline CDR1 is SEHNR and CDR2 is FQNEAQ (reference sequence). The specimen sequenced was PBMCs. This rearrangement joins TRBV7-9 to TRBJ2-7; D not resolved. The sequence was collected from a woman aged 50 to 65 in good health and CMV-seronegative. For the CDR3, the DNA is TGTGCCAGCAGCTTAGTCGCTAACAGCTTCTCCTACGAGCAGTACTTC. As protein: CASSLVANSFSYEQYF.